Only a few counts were recorded for the clone carrying this T cell receptor beta chain. The target antigen is unknown. TCRdb redid the calling of the 5' RACE reads with MiXCR, one entry per CDR3 protein. The sample holds 800,000 to 900,000 distinct CDR3 sequences; around 11% are singletons and the top ten take 0.51%. These data are taken from a study of CD8 T cells in ankylosing spondylitis. Findings and caveats of the study: A TCR beta motif of 7 to 9 highly homologous variants seemed to mark ankylosing spondylitis blood. Reportedly, significant enrichment of disease-linked clones occurred in matched ankylosing spondylitis synovial fluid.

The TCR originated in a male donor with ankylosing spondylitis. The sequenced sample consisted of blood, either unsorted or a sorted T cell fraction (not recorded which).

DNA for the CDR3: TGTGCAAGTCGCCCCCGAACGCCTTATAATTCACCCCTCCACTTT. Translation: CASRPRTPYNSPLHF. The genes are TRBV12-2 and TRBJ1-6. TRBV12-2 is classified as a pseudogene. The CDR3 covers 15 residues.